This T cell receptor (beta chain) was sequenced for a study of long-term antiretroviral therapy in people with HIV. J was trimmed by 1 base and V by 10 bases; bases with no gene match: 9. CDR1 is LNHDA, CDR2 SQIVND, per germline (reference sequence). The CDR3 consists of 14 residues. It was version v3.0 of the immunoSEQ assay that was run at survey level. Libraries were prepared by immunoSEQ multiplex PCR; TCRdb keeps only in-frame clonotypes and omits some of them. The sample contains some 14,000 clones, approximately 83% of which appear only once. The source of this sequence is a man in his forties or fifties with HIV. The starting material was unsorted PBMCs, obtained just before starting antiretroviral therapy. The V call is TRBV19, the J call TRBJ1-1, with TRBD1 identical over 7 bases. CDR3 in DNA: TGTGCCACCCGATCCGGGACAGAGAACACTGAAGCTTTCTTT. Translating gives CATRSGTENTEAFF.